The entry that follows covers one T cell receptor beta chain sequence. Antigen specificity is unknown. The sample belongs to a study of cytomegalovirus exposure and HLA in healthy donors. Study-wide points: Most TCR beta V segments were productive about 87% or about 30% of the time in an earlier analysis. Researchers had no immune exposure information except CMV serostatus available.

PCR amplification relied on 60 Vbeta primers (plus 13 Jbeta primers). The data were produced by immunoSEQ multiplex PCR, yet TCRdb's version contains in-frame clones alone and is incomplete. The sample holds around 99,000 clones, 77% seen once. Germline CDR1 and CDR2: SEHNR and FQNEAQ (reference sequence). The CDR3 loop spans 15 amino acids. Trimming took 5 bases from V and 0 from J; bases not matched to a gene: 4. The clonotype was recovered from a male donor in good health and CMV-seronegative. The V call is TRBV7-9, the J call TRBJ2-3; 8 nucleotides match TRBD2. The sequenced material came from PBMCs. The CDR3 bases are TGTGCCAGCAGCCCGAGGACTAGCAGCACAGATACGCAGTATTTT. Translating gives CASSPRTSSTDTQYF.